The sequence of this T cell receptor beta chain was determined in a study of blood T cells in healthy people across ages. With regard to this clonotype: What it binds is not known.

Using a J-beta primer mix together with a sample-barcoded 5' primer, a second PCR was run for roughly 6 to 11 cycles. MiXCR, applied by TCRdb to the 5' RACE reads, yields one record per CDR3 protein. The sample gives around 1,800,000 distinct CDR3 sequences, more than 35% of which show up once; 23% is in the top ten. In terms of origin and age, donors were healthy Caucasian individuals from Russia aged about 6 to 90. This CDR3 region has 13 residues. Trimming took off 5 bases at V and 8 bases at J, with 15 bases between the two ends. Germline V lookup: CDR1 SGHTA, CDR2 FQGNSA. Findings and caveats of the study: Conclusively comparing naive with antigen-experienced cells was impossible with unsorted PBMCs.

Sequencing was carried out using blood. This chain links TRBV7-2 with TRBJ1-2; D ambiguous. This receptor was identified in a human donor in good health. The CDR3 DNA reads TGTGCCAGCAGCCCCCGGGGAGGAGGAGGCTACACCTTC. Translated, it gives CASSPRGGGGYTF. Full variable domain (outside the CDR3, taken from reference TRBV7-2 and TRBJ1-2): GAGVSQSPSNKVTEKGKDVELRCDPISGHTALYWYRQSLGQGLEFLIYFQGNSAPDKSGLPSDRFSAERTGGSVSTLTIQRTQQEDSAVYLCASSPRGGGGYTFGSGTRLTVV.